A single sample gave rise to the 29 T cell receptor beta chains below, sequenced in a study of shared clonotypes between healthy human individuals. Clones were sequenced by immunoSEQ multiplex PCR, and TCRdb holds only the in-frame ones, with some missing. The sample holds some 2 million clones, just under 95% seen once. It was CD45RO-negative cells, positively selected for CCR7, that made up naive CD8 cells, with terminally differentiated effector memory CD45RA+ cells excluded. Sequenced material: naive CD8+ T cells sorted from blood. The receptors originated from a man younger than 30 in good health.

This rearrangement joins TRBV20-1 to TRBJ1-2; D gene unclear. Germline V gene lookup returns CDR1 DFQATT and CDR2 SNEGSKA (reference sequence). Between the trimmed V and J ends, which lost 7 bases and 7 bases, there was a span of 4 bases. This CDR3 is 8 amino acids long. CDR3 DNA: TGCAGTGAGGGTGGCTACACCTTC. It encodes CSEGGYTF.

This chain links TRBV7-9 with TRBJ2-7, with D perhaps TRBD1 (5 bases). The CDR3 consists of 13 residues. Trimming pared 8 bases from V and 7 bases from J, leaving 18 bases between. CDR1 and CDR2 from the germline V gene are SEHNR and FQNEAQ (reference sequence). The CDR3 loop reads CASGPTAPVEQYF. The CDR3 bases are TGTGCCAGCGGACCGACAGCCCCAGTGGAGCAGTACTTC.

This clone showed up just once. The rearrangement links TRBV6-6 to TRBJ2-1, with 7 bases lining up with TRBD2. CDR3 length: 14 residues. V lost 2 bases and J lost 8; bases outside the gene matches: 6. The germline CDR1 and CDR2 sequences are MNHNY and SVGAGI (reference sequence). The chain's CDR3 is CASSYGGGGDEQFF. The CDR3 DNA reads TGTGCCAGCAGTTACGGCGGGGGAGGCGATGAGCAGTTCTTC.

The CDR3 coding sequence is TGTGCCAGCAGCTACGGACTAGCGGACTCCTACGAGCAGTACTTC. Its translation: CASSYGLADSYEQYF. This chain connects TRBV7-2 to TRBJ2-7; 10 nucleotides align to TRBD2. The junction had 3 bases not matched to a gene; V was cut back by 4 bases and J by 0 bases. There are 15 residues in the CDR3. CDR1 SGHTA and CDR2 FQGNSA come from the germline V gene.

V and J are TRBV21-1 and TRBJ2-6; the table's D call of TRBD1 was not tested on the DNA. TRBV21-1 is classified as a pseudogene. This CDR3 comprises 19 residues. The CDR3 DNA reads TGTGCCAGCACCCACCGTAAGGGACAGGCCGGGACTGGGGCCAACGTCCTGACTTTC. It specifies CASTHRKGQAGTGANVLTF.

The J gene is TRBJ1-1, the V gene TRBV27; D may be TRBD1 (6 bases). The V end lost 4 bases, the J end lost 1 base, and 10 bases lay between the germline ends. The CDR3 is 14 residues long. The germline CDR1 and CDR2 sequences are MNHEY and SMNVEV (reference sequence). The CDR3, as DNA: TGTGCCAGCAGTTACAGGGACCGGAACACTGAAGCTTTCTTT. Its protein product is CASSYRDRNTEAFF.

V gene TRBV15 combines with J gene TRBJ2-1; D gene uncertain. The CDR3 covers 14 residues. Germline-derived CDR1 and CDR2 are LNHNV and YYDKDF (reference sequence). V lost 0 bases and J 8 bases, leaving 11 bases between the germline ends. The CDR3 reads CATSRDGMGYEQFF. The CDR3 DNA reads as TGTGCCACCAGCAGAGATGGAATGGGTTATGAGCAGTTCTTC.

The rearrangement uses TRBV27 and TRBJ1-4; D possibly corresponds to TRBD1 (5 bases). The CDR3 is made up of 19 amino acids. Per the germline V gene, CDR1 is MNHEY and CDR2 is SMNVEV (reference sequence). Trimming pared 5 bases from V and 1 base from J, leaving 23 bases between. CDR3 protein: CASSPGTVLPQRTNEKLFF. Here the CDR3 DNA reads TGTGCCAGCAGTCCTGGGACCGTTTTGCCACAGCGAACTAATGAAAAACTGTTTTTT.

The chain joins TRBV6-4 to TRBJ2-1; TRBD1 is a possible D gene (6 bases). The CDR3 has 13 amino acids. Trimming left V 5 bases short and J 10 bases short, with 15 bases between. Germline V CDR1 and CDR2: MRHNA, SNTAGT. Here the CDR3 DNA reads TGTGCCAGCAGTCCGACTGTACAGGGAGAGCAGTTCTTC. It codes for CASSPTVQGEQFF.

The J gene is TRBJ2-2, the V gene TRBV7-9, with a weak D call TRBD2 (6 bases). V shed 4 bases and J shed 2 bases, with 11 bases lying between them. Looked up from germline, CDR1 is SEHNR and CDR2 is FQNEAQ (reference sequence). CDR3 size: 15 residues. The CDR3 loop is CASSWGLFNTGELFF. The CDR3 DNA reads TGTGCCAGCAGCTGGGGACTTTTCAACACCGGGGAGCTGTTTTTT.

Only a few counts were recorded for this clone. The chain recombines TRBV10-3 with TRBJ1-6; 7 bases are a match to TRBD1. The CDR3 length is 15 residues. CDR1 and CDR2 (germline): ENHRY, SYGVKD. J gave up 6 bases and V 8 bases, and 10 bases lay outside the gene matches. The CDR3 nucleotides are TGTGCCATCCGAGACCCCGGGACAGCTAATTCACCCCTCCACTTT. It is translated as CAIRDPGTANSPLHF.

The chain recombines TRBV11-2 with TRBJ2-7; 8 nucleotides line up with TRBD1. Looked up from germline, CDR1 is SGHAT and CDR2 is FQNNGV. This CDR3 contains 14 residues. V gave up 3 bases and J gave up 5 bases; unmatched junction bases: 6. The CDR3 sequence: CASSFPDRAHEQYF. The CDR3 DNA is TGTGCCAGCAGCTTCCCGGACAGGGCCCACGAGCAGTACTTC.

This chain uses TRBV27 with TRBJ2-7; tentatively, D is TRBD2 (5 bases). The CDR3 spans 14 residues. The V and J ends lost 3 bases and 3 bases respectively, with 12 bases between them. Germline V gene data show CDR1 as MNHEY and CDR2 as SMNVEV (reference sequence). The CDR3 reads CASSFGGPIYEQYF. CDR3 nucleotides: TGTGCCAGCAGTTTTGGCGGGCCCATCTACGAGCAGTACTTC.

The chain is built from TRBV2 and TRBJ2-5, with TRBD2 matching 7 bases. The germline V gene has CDR1 SNHLY and CDR2 FYNNEI. CDR3 size: 15 residues. Germline trimming cut 6 bases from V and 4 bases from J; bases unmatched to any gene: 11. The DNA of the CDR3 is TGTGCCAGCAGCGGGGACTATCCGAGGATAGAGACCCAGTACTTC. Its protein product is CASSGDYPRIETQYF.

The chain has TRBV4-1 and TRBJ1-6; D ambiguous. V was clipped by 0 bases and J by 5 bases, with 8 bases between them. The CDR3 is 15 residues long. Germline CDR1 is MGHRA and CDR2 is YSYEKL. CDR3 region: CASSQERTDNSPLHF. The CDR3 region has the DNA TGCGCCAGCAGCCAAGAGAGGACTGATAATTCACCCCTCCACTTT.

This clone was seen only once. The sample carries other DNA sequences with the same CDR3. The V gene is TRBV5-6, the J gene TRBJ2-2; maybe TRBD1 (6 bases). This CDR3 region has 13 residues. Looked up from germline, CDR1 is SGHDT and CDR2 is YYEEEE. Trimming took 4 bases from V and 5 from J, leaving 9 bases between them. The CDR3 loop reads CASSPGVTGELFF. Here the CDR3 DNA reads TGTGCCAGCAGCCCAGGGGTTACCGGGGAGCTGTTTTTT.

The chain is built from TRBV11-2 and TRBJ2-7, with D perhaps matching TRBD1 (5 bases). The CDR3 is made up of 13 amino acids. CDR1 and CDR2 from the germline V gene are SGHAT and FQNNGV. The V end was cut by 3 bases, the J end by 2 bases, with 8 bases between. The chain's CDR3 is CASSFREPYEQYF. The CDR3 DNA is TGTGCCAGCAGCTTCAGGGAACCCTACGAGCAGTACTTC.

The chain carries TRBV6-1 and TRBJ2-7, with D possibly TRBD2 on 6 matching bases. Trimming took 4 bases from V and 2 from J, leaving 9 bases between them. Germline CDR1 reads MNHNS; CDR2 reads SASEGT. There are 13 residues in the CDR3. The CDR3 nucleotides are TGTGCCAGCAGTGCCCGGGAGCCCTACGAGCAGTACTTC. Its translation is CASSAREPYEQYF.

CDR3 DNA: TGTGCCAGCAGGTGGGACAGCCTCCGGGATGGCTACACCTTC. It is translated as CASRWDSLRDGYTF. The V gene is TRBV6-5, the J gene TRBJ1-2, with TRBD1 matching 7 bases. This CDR3 has 14 residues. Germline CDR1 reads MNHEY; CDR2 reads SVGAGI. V lost 6 bases, J lost 6 bases, and 10 bases stayed unmatched.

The J gene is TRBJ2-3, the V gene TRBV7-2, with TRBD2 matching 8 bases. V lost 5 bases and J lost 6; bases outside the gene matches: 10. Germline-derived CDR1 and CDR2 are SGHTA and FQGNSA. The CDR3 is 15 residues long. The CDR3 DNA reads TGTGCCAGCAGCACACTAGCGGAGGGCCCTGATACGCAGTATTTT. This gives the protein CASSTLAEGPDTQYF.

The V gene is TRBV19, the J gene TRBJ2-7; D not resolved. Germline loops: CDR1 LNHDA, CDR2 SQIVND (reference sequence). This CDR3 is built from 13 residues. V was cut by 5 bases and J by 2 bases, with 10 bases left in between. CDR3 region: CASSASLAYEQYF. The CDR3 DNA is TGTGCCAGTAGTGCTTCGTTGGCCTACGAGCAGTACTTC.

V usage is TRBV19 and J usage is TRBJ1-4; D uncertain. The CDR3 runs 13 residues. The germline gives CDR1 LNHDA, CDR2 SQIVND (reference sequence). V lost 7 bases and J 4 bases, leaving 10 bases between the germline ends. The CDR3 DNA is TGTGCCAGTACCCCACGGGTTAATGAAAAACTGTTTTTT. This sequence encodes CASTPRVNEKLFF. Using reference TRBV19 and TRBJ1-4 for the parts outside the CDR3, the full variable domain is DGGITQSPKYLFRKEGQNVTLSCEQNLNHDAMYWYRQDPGQGLRLIYYSQIVNDFQKGDIAEGYSVSREKKESFPLTVTSAQKNPTAFYLCASTPRVNEKLFFGSGTQLSVL.

With regard to this clone: Other DNA sequences in the same sample also yield this CDR3. V gene TRBV5-6 combines with J gene TRBJ2-1, with D unresolved. The CDR3 covers 12 residues. V lost 4 bases to trimming and J lost 5 bases, with 7 bases between them. Germline CDR1 reads SGHDT; CDR2 reads YYEEEE. The CDR3 DNA reads TGTGCCAGCAGCCTCGGAGACAATGAGCAGTTCTTC. This gives the protein CASSLGDNEQFF.

The V gene is TRBV9, the J gene TRBJ2-5; perhaps TRBD2 as D (7 bases). This CDR3 spans 16 amino acids. Trimming removed 3 bases from V and 5 bases from J, with 20 bases in between. Germline V gene lookup returns CDR1 SGDLS and CDR2 YYNGEE. The CDR3 region is CASSAEAGGPLETQYF. The CDR3 DNA is TGTGCCAGCAGCGCCGAGGCCGGGGGGCCGTTGGAGACCCAGTACTTC.

The chain employs TRBV10-2 and TRBJ2-7, with D maybe TRBD1 (6 bases). V lost 6 bases, J lost 0 bases, and 9 bases lay in between. The CDR3 sequence is 13 residues long. From germline, CDR1 is WSHSY and CDR2 SAAADI. CDR3 region: CASRGDISYEQYF. As DNA, the CDR3 is TGCGCCAGCAGGGGGGACATCTCCTACGAGCAGTACTTC.

The chain carries TRBV5-6 and TRBJ2-1; 7 bases fit TRBD2. CDR3 length: 15 residues. The V segment lost 0 bases and the J segment 3 bases; nucleotides outside the gene matches: 3. The germline V gene has CDR1 SGHDT and CDR2 YYEEEE. CDR3 DNA: TGTGCCAGCAGCTTGGGGGAGGGCCTCTACAATGAGCAGTTCTTC. It codes for CASSLGEGLYNEQFF.

The V gene is TRBV5-1, the J gene TRBJ1-1; 8 nucleotides agree with TRBD1. V shed 0 bases and J 6 bases; nucleotides not matched to a gene: 10. The CDR3 loop spans 16 amino acids. The germline V gene encodes CDR1 SGHRS and CDR2 YFSETQ. The CDR3 sequence is CASSLDLTDRAPEAFF. The CDR3 DNA reads as TGCGCCAGCAGCTTGGATCTTACGGACAGGGCCCCTGAAGCTTTCTTT.

The chain joins TRBV7-8 to TRBJ1-5, with a possible D match to TRBD1 (6 bases). V was pared by 1 base and J by 4 bases, with 17 bases between. In germline, CDR1 is SGHVS, CDR2 FQNEAQ. The CDR3 extends over 17 amino acids. The CDR3 here is CASSLEGGGQPNQPQHF. The CDR3 bases are TGTGCCAGCAGCTTAGAGGGAGGCGGACAGCCAAATCAGCCCCAGCATTTT.

V usage is TRBV29-1 and J usage is TRBJ2-5, with D possibly matching TRBD2 (7 bases). Trimming removed 6 bases from V and 2 bases from J, with 13 bases in between. The CDR3 sequence is 13 residues long. In germline, CDR1 is SQVTM, CDR2 ANQGSEA. The CDR3 region has the DNA TGCAGCGTCAGAGGGGGACTACAAGAGACCCAGTACTTC. It is translated as CSVRGGLQETQYF.